The present T cell receptor beta chain was sequenced within a study of shared clonotypes between healthy human individuals. Findings and limits, study-wide: Among donors, clonotype sharing was expected to be affected by sequencing depth. Some naive CD4 clonotypes, about 5.5%, turned up in common across several donors.

Using immunoSEQ multiplex PCR, the repertoire was profiled, and TCRdb retains in-frame clones only, with some absent. The profile shows 2.3 million or so clones, 90% to 95% of them singletons. CDR3 length: 12 residues. The germline gives CDR1 MGHDK, CDR2 SYGVNS. The V gene lost 2 bases and the J gene lost 10 bases, with 8 bases spanning the gap. Points on this clone: Its antigen remains unidentified.

The sequenced material came from naive CD4+ T cells from PBMCs. Specified subset: CD45RA+ positively selected. The chain uses TRBV25-1 and TRBJ1-4; tentatively, D is TRBD1 (6 bases). The clonotype originates from a man in his late teens or twenties in good health. Some clones in this sample may be carry-over from other donors' samples. CDR3 amino acids: CASSERGGKLFF. CDR3 in DNA: TGTGCCAGCAGTGAAAGGGGGGGAAAACTGTTTTTT.